This T cell receptor (beta chain) came from a study of blood T cell repertoires in COVID-19. The repertoire was sequenced with immunoSEQ multiplex PCR; TCRdb's copy has only in-frame clones and lacks some. The table includes fewer than 300,000 clones, more than 75% detected once. The clonotype comes from a woman aged 45-59 years with acute or convalescent COVID-19. Sequencing was done on a sample of peripheral blood.

The CDR3 region is CASSPPQGWYYGYTF. In nucleotides, the CDR3 is TGTGCCAGCTCACCACCACAGGGTTGGTACTATGGCTACACCTTC. This sequence joins TRBV18 and TRBJ1-2; tentatively, D is TRBD1 (6 bases). The germline CDR1 and CDR2 sequences are KGHSH and LQKENI. V was clipped by 0 bases and J by 3 bases, with 11 bases between them. The CDR3 is made up of 15 amino acids.